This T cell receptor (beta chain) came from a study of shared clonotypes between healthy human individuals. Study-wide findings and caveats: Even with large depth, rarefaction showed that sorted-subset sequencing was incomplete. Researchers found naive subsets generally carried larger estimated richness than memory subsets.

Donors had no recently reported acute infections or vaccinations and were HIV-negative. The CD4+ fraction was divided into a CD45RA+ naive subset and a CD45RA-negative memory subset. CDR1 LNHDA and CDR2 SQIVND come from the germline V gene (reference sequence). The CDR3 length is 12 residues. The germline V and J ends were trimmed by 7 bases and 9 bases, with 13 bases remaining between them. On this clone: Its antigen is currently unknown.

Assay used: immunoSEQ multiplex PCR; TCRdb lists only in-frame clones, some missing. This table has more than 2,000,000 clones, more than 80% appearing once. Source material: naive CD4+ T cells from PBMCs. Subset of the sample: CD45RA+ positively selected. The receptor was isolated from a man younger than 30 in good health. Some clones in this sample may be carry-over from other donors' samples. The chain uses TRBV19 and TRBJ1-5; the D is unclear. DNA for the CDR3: TGTGCCAGTATGGGCCTCCGGCGGCCCCAGCATTTT. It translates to CASMGLRRPQHF.